This T cell receptor (beta chain) comes out of a study of blood T cell repertoires in COVID-19. About the research overall: PBMCs, B-cell-depleted T cells, or T cells were the source of the cDNA or gDNA that made up the material.

Clones were sequenced by immunoSEQ multiplex PCR, and TCRdb holds only the in-frame ones, with some missing. The sample has approximately 140,000 clones, 75% to 90% seen once. The specimen sequenced was peripheral blood. The sequence came from a man between 60 and 75 years old with active or convalescent COVID-19.

Here the CDR3 DNA reads TGTGCCATCGGCTTAGGAGCGCCGAATAACAATGAGCAGTTCTTC. It specifies CAIGLGAPNNNEQFF. The gene calls are TRBV10-3 and TRBJ2-1; D not certain. Per the germline V gene, CDR1 is ENHRY and CDR2 is SYGVKD. Trimming took off 8 bases at V and 5 bases at J, with 19 bases between the two ends. The CDR3 has 15 residues.